Described below is a single T cell receptor (beta chain) sequence and its context. Its antigen remains unknown. The sample is drawn from a study of long-term antiretroviral therapy in people with HIV. Running of the v3.0 immunoSEQ assay took place at survey level. The data were produced by immunoSEQ multiplex PCR, yet TCRdb's version contains in-frame clones alone and is incomplete. The table shows around 20,000 clones, with 79% occurring only once. Study-wide findings and caveats: Dominating the repertoire at all time points were the clones that expanded before ART.

Sequencing was performed on unsorted PBMCs, taken at the start of antiretroviral therapy, before treatment. The sequence came from a man aged 18-30 years with HIV.

CDR3 coding DNA: TGTGCCAGCAGCGGAGTGGTAGTTTCAGATACGCAGTATTTT. Translating it yields CASSGVVVSDTQYF. The rearrangement uses TRBV7-9 and TRBJ2-3; D remains unclear. This CDR3 region has 14 residues. V dropped 5 bases and J dropped 4 bases, with 13 bases sitting between them. The germline V gene has CDR1 SEHNR and CDR2 FQNEAQ (reference sequence).